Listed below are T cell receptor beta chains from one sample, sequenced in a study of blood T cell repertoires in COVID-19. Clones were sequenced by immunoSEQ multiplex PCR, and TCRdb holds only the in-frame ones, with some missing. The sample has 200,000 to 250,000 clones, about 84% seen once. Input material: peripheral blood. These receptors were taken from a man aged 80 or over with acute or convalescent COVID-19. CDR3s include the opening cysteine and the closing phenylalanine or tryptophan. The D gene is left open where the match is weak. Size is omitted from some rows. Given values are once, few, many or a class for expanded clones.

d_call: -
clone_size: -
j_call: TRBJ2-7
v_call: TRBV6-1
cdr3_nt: TGTGCCAGCAGTGAAGCAGGTGGAGGGTTTGCCTACGAGCAGTACTTC
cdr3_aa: CASSEAGGGFAYEQYF

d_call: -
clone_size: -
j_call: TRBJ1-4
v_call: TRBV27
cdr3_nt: TGTGCCAGCAGTTTAATCCCCGCGACTAATGAAAAACTGTTTTTT
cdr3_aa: CASSLIPATNEKLFF

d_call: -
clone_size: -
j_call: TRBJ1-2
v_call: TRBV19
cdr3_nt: TGTGCCAGTAGTATCCCGGGGACTTCGTATGGCTACACCTTC
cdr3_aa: CASSIPGTSYGYTF

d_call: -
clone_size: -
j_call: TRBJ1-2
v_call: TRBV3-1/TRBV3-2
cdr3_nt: TGTGCCAGCAGCAACTACCGATCACACCCCGGAGGGGTAAACTATGGCTACACCTTC
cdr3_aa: CASSNYRSHPGGVNYGYTF

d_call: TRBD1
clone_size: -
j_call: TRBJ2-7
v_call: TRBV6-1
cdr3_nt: TGTGCCAGCAGTGAAGCGCAGGGGGCGAGAGGCGAGCAGTACTTC
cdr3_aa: CASSEAQGARGEQYF

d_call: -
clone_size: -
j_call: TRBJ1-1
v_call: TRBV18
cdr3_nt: TGTGCCAGCTCACCACGACAGGTTGGCACTGAAGCTTTCTTT
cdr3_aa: CASSPRQVGTEAFF

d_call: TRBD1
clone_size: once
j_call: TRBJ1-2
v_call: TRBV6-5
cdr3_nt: TGTGCCAGCAGTTACACCGGACAGGGAAACTTGTGGGGCTACACCTTC
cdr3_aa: CASSYTGQGNLWGYTF

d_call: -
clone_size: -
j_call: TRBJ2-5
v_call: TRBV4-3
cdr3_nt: TGCGCCAGCAGCCAAGTAGGGGAAGAGACCCAGTACTTC
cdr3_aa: CASSQVGEETQYF

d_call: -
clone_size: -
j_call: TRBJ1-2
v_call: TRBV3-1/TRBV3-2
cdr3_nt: TGTGCCAGCGGACCCCTGACGGACAGCTATGGCTACACCTTC
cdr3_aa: CASGPLTDSYGYTF

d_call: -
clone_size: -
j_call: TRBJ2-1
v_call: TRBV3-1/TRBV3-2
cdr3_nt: TGTGCCAGCAGCTTACGGGCGGGGGCTACACATGAGCAGTTCTTC
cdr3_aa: CASSLRAGATHEQFF

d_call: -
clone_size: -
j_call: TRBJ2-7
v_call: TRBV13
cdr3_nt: TGTGCCAGCAGCCGGACACTTCCAGGCGGTTCCGAGCAGTACTTC
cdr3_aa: CASSRTLPGGSEQYF

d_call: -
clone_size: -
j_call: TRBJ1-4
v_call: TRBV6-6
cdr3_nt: TGTGCCAGCAGTTACGTACAGGGCAATGAAAAACTGTTTTTT
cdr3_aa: CASSYVQGNEKLFF

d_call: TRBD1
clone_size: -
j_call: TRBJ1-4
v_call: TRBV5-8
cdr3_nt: TGTGCCAGCAGCTTGCCGGGACAGGATGAAAAACTGTTTTTT
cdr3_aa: CASSLPGQDEKLFF

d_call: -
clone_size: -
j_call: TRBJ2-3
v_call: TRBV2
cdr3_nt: TGTGCCAGCAGAGGATCGGGGGATACGCAGTATTTT
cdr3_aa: CASRGSGDTQYF

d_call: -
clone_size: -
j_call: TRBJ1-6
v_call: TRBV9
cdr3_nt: TGTGCCAGCAGCCCGGGGAATGGGGGGACGAATTCACCCCTCCACTTT
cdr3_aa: CASSPGNGGTNSPLHF

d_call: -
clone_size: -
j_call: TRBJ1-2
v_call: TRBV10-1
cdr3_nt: TGCGCCAGCAGTGACCCCGGGACAAACTATGGCTACACCTTC
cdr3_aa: CASSDPGTNYGYTF

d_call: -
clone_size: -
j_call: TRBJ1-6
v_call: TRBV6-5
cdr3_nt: TGTGCCAGCAGGGCAGGGAATTCACCCCTCCACTTT
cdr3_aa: CASRAGNSPLHF

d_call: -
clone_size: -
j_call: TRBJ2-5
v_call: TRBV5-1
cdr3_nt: TGCGCCAGCGCCGAGGTCGTTGAGACCCAGTACTTC
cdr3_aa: CASAEVVETQYF

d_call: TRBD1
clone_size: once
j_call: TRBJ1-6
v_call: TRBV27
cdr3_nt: TGTGCCAGCAGTCCGAGACAGGGTAGCTCCTATAATTCACCCCTCCACTTT
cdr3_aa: CASSPRQGSSYNSPLHF

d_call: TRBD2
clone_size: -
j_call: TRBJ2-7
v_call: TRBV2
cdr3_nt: TGTGCCTCAGCTACTGCGGGAGTCCCCCTCGGCGAGCAGTACTTC
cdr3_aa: CASATAGVPLGEQYF

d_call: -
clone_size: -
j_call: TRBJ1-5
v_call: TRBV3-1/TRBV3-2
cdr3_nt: TGTGCCAGCAGCCACGGGGGGAGGAATCAGCCCCAGCATTTT
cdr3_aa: CASSHGGRNQPQHF

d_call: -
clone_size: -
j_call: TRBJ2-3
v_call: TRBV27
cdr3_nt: TGTGCCAGCAGTTTTCGGGTGACAGATACGCAGTATTTT
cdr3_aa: CASSFRVTDTQYF

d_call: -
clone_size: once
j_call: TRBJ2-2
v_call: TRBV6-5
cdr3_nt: TGTGCCAGCAGTTACGTGGGGGGCGGGGAGCTGTTTTTT
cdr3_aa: CASSYVGGGELFF

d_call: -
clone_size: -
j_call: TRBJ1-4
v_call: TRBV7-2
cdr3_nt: TGTGCCAGCAGCACGTCCAGGGCCTTTAATGAAAAACTGTTTTTT
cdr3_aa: CASSTSRAFNEKLFF

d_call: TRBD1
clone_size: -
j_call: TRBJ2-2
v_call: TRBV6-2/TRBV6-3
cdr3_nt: TGTGCCAGCAGTTACTTATCCGGGACAGCGAACACCGGGGAGCTGTTTTTT
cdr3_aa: CASSYLSGTANTGELFF

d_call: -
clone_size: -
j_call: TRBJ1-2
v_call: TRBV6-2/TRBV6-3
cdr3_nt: TGTGCCAGCAGTTACCACTCCGACAGGACTAACTATGGCTACACCTTC
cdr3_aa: CASSYHSDRTNYGYTF

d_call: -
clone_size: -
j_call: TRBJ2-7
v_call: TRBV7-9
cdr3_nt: TGTGCCAGCAGCCCGGCGCGAGGGAGCGAGCAGTACTTC
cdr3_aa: CASSPARGSEQYF

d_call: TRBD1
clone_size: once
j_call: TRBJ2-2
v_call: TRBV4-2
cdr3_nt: TGTGCCAGCAGCCAAGAAGGTGGACAGGCTAGCGGGGAGCTGTTTTTT
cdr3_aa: CASSQEGGQASGELFF

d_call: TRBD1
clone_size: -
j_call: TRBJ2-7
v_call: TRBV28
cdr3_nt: TGTGCCAGCAGTCCGGGACAGGGGGCGAGTGAGCAGTACTTC
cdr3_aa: CASSPGQGASEQYF

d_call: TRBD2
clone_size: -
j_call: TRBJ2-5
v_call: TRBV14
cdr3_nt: TGTGCCAGCAGCCAAGTAGGGACTGCGGGAGCCCAAAAGACCCAGTACTTC
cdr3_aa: CASSQVGTAGAQKTQYF

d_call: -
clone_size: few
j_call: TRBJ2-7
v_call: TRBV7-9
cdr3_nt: TGTGCCAGTCAGGGGAACCCCTACGAGCAGTACTTC
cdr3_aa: CASQGNPYEQYF

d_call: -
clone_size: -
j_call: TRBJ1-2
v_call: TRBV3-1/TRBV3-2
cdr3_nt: TGTGCCAGCAGCCAAGCGGGATATGGCTACACCTTC
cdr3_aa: CASSQAGYGYTF

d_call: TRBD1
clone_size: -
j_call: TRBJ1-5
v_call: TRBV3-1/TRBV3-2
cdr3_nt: TGTGCCAGCAGCTTAGACAGGGTGGATCAGCCCCAGCATTTT
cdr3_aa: CASSLDRVDQPQHF

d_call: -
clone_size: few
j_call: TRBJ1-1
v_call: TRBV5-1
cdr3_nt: TGCGCCAGCAGCTCCGGTGGAGGATACACTGAAGCTTTCTTT
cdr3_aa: CASSSGGGYTEAFF

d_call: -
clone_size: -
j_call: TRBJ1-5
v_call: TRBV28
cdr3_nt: TGTGCCAGCAGTTTTCAAACCCCACGGGGGAATCAGCCCCAGCATTTT
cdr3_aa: CASSFQTPRGNQPQHF

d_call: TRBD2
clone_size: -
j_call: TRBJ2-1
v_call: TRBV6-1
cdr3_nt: TGTGCCAGCAGTTCAACGGGACTAGAGGTCTTC
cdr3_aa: CASSSTGLEVF

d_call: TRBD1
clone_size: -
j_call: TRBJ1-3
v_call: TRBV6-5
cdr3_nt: TGTGCCAGCAGCGATGGGACAGGGGGAAACACCATATATTTT
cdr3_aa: CASSDGTGGNTIYF

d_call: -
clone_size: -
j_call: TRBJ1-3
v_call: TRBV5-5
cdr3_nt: TGTGCCAGCAGCTTGAGGAGCTCTGGAAACACCATATATTTT
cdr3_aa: CASSLRSSGNTIYF

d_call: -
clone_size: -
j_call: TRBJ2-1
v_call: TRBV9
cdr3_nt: TGTGCCAGCAGCTCCACTTTTACCTACAATGAGCAGTTCTTC
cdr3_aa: CASSSTFTYNEQFF

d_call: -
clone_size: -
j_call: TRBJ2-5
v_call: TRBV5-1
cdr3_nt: TGCGCCAGCAGCCGACCGCAGGGGTTGCAAGAGACCCAGTACTTC
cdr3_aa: CASSRPQGLQETQYF